Detailed here is one TCR beta chain. Its antigen is undetermined. TCRdb redid the calling of the RT-PCR reads with MiXCR, one entry per CDR3 protein. The sample carries over 750,000 distinct CDR3 sequences, roughly 20% recorded once. Germline V gives CDR1 MNHEY, CDR2 SMNVEV (reference sequence). CDR3 length: 12 residues. Trimming shortened V by 3 bases and J by 6 bases, and 8 bases separated the two germline ends. This sample was included in a study of response to subunit inactivated influenza vaccine. Study-wide results and limits: The authors suggested that every seasonal influenza vaccination recruits few new T cells.

The sequenced sample was PBMCs from blood, obtained about 5 days after vaccination. The sequence was collected from a man aged 50-59 years who received an inactivated influenza vaccine. The genes are TRBV27 and TRBJ1-1; D unresolved. CDR3 sequence reads: CASSLWVSEAFF. Here the CDR3 DNA reads TGTGCCAGCAGTTTGTGGGTATCTGAAGCTTTCTTT.